This passage covers 14 T cell receptor beta chains from one sample sequenced in a study of T-cell memory formation after mild COVID-19. TCRdb fed the 5' RACE reads into MiXCR, producing one record per CDR3 protein. The sample lists roughly 400,000 distinct CDR3 sequences; approximately 24% were seen once. The sequenced material came from PBMCs or a T cell subset sorted from them (not recorded which). Source of these receptors: an adult woman who had mild COVID-19 (a few samples of this study predate the infection). Cell type and time point are not known.

The chain combines TRBV30 with TRBJ2-1; D is undetermined. Germline CDR1 GTSNPN, CDR2 SVGIG (reference sequence). V dropped 0 bases and J dropped 7 bases, with 4 bases sitting between them. The CDR3 is 11 residues long. CDR3 in DNA: TGTGCCTGGAGTGTGATTAATGAGCAGTTCTTC. Protein product: CAWSVINEQFF.

This clonotype occurred a few times. The chain is built from TRBV29-1 and TRBJ2-1; the match to TRBD2 covers 14 bases. Losses at the gene ends were 3 bases for V and 10 bases for J; bases not matched to a gene: 14. CDR1 SQVTM and CDR2 ANQGSEA come from the germline V gene. The CDR3 is made up of 17 amino acids. The CDR3 reads CSVEGRFGTSGRREQFF. The CDR3 bases are TGCAGCGTTGAGGGAAGGTTCGGGACTAGCGGGAGACGGGAGCAGTTCTTC.

This clonotype was counted once. The chain carries TRBV6-6 and TRBJ2-5; 9 bases align to TRBD1. Germline values: CDR1 MNHNY, CDR2 SVGAGI (reference sequence). The length of the CDR3 is 16 residues. V trimming: 5 bases; J trimming: 6 bases; junction bases outside the gene matches: 13. The CDR3 DNA is TGTGCCAGCAGTGACACCACAGGGGGCGCGATAAAGACCCAGTACTTC. This sequence encodes CASSDTTGGAIKTQYF.

A few counts support this clonotype. V gene TRBV20-1 combines with J gene TRBJ2-5; D tentatively reads TRBD1 or TRBD2 (5 bases each). The V end was cut by 1 base, the J end by 8 bases, with 17 bases between. Germline CDR1 is DFQATT and CDR2 is SNEGSKA (reference sequence). The CDR3 has 14 residues. The CDR3 is CSARVLGRMGTQYF. The CDR3 DNA sequence: TGCAGTGCTAGAGTTTTGGGACGTATGGGAACCCAGTACTTC.

The chain carries TRBV29-1 and TRBJ2-1; D is ambiguous. Trimming took 2 bases from V and 5 from J, leaving 7 bases between them. The germline CDR1 and CDR2 sequences are SQVTM and ANQGSEA. This CDR3 is built from 12 residues. As DNA, the CDR3 is TGCAGCGTTGAATCTAATGACAATGAGCAGTTCTTC. This sequence encodes CSVESNDNEQFF.

The V and J genes are TRBV3-1 and TRBJ2-5; 9 nucleotides align to TRBD2. Germline V gene lookup returns CDR1 LGHDT and CDR2 YNNKEL (reference sequence). The CDR3 consists of 16 residues. V lost 1 base and J lost 1; bases outside the gene matches: 4. The CDR3, as DNA: TGTGCCAGCAGCCAAGTCGATAGCGGGGGCCAAGAGACCCAGTACTTC. Its protein is CASSQVDSGGQETQYF.

The CDR3 DNA reads as TGTGCCAGCAGGCCAGTGGCCAACGTCCTGACTTTC. This translates into CASRPVANVLTF. This rearrangement joins TRBV7-9 to TRBJ2-6, with unresolved D. CDR3 length equals 12 residues. The germline CDR1 and CDR2 sequences are SEHNR and FQNEAQ (reference sequence). The V end lost 6 bases, the J end lost 6 bases, and 6 bases lay between the germline ends.

This chain links TRBV6-2 or TRBV6-3 with TRBJ2-3, with D possibly matching TRBD2 (5 bases). CDR1 is MNHEY, CDR2 SVGEGT, per germline. Deletions cut 0 bases from V and 2 bases from J, with 18 bases between. The length of the CDR3 is 18 residues. DNA for the CDR3: TGTGCCAGCAGTTACTCGGTAAGCCTGGCCGACTACACAGATACGCAGTATTTT. Its translation: CASSYSVSLADYTDTQYF.

The chain recombines TRBV4-1 with TRBJ2-7, with TRBD1 matching 7 bases. From germline, CDR1 is MGHRA and CDR2 YSYEKL. This CDR3 contains 16 residues. Trimming took 3 bases from V and 2 from J; bases not matched to a gene: 10. The CDR3, as DNA: TGCGCCAGCAGCCAGCCGAGGGGGCGGCTTACCTACGAGCAGTACTTC. Translation: CASSQPRGRLTYEQYF.

The chain uses TRBV7-9 and TRBJ1-4, with D possibly matching TRBD1 (6 bases). This CDR3 contains 15 residues. Germline CDR1 and CDR2: SEHNR and FQNEAQ (reference sequence). Trimming cost V 1 base and J 0 bases, with 6 bases left between them. The CDR3 reads CASSLGTATNEKLFF. The CDR3 DNA reads TGTGCCAGCAGCTTAGGGACAGCAACTAATGAAAAACTGTTTTTT.

The rearrangement joins TRBV29-1 to TRBJ2-1, with 8 bases that match TRBD1. Germline CDR1 and CDR2: SQVTM and ANQGSEA. The V and J ends lost 1 base and 5 bases, in that order; junction bases with no gene match: 10. The CDR3 is made up of 16 amino acids. The CDR3 nucleotides are TGCAGCGTTGAAGTAATCGGAGGACAGGGCAACAATGAGCAGTTCTTC. Residues: CSVEVIGGQGNNEQFF.

This clonotype turned up a few times. The genes are TRBV7-8 and TRBJ2-1; 11 bases match TRBD2. Looked up from germline, CDR1 is SGHVS and CDR2 is FQNEAQ. The CDR3 sequence is 16 residues long. V trimming: 3 bases; J trimming: 5 bases; junction bases outside the gene matches: 6. The CDR3 is CASSFRLAGQHNEQFF. The CDR3, as DNA: TGTGCCAGCAGCTTCAGACTAGCGGGGCAACACAATGAGCAGTTCTTC. Full variable domain (rest looked up from reference TRBV7-8 and TRBJ2-1): GAGVSQSPRYKVAKRGQDVALRCDPISGHVSLFWYQQALGQGPEFLTYFQNEAQLDKSGLPSDRFFAERPEGSVSTLKIQRTQQEDSAVYLCASSFRLAGQHNEQFFGPGTRLTVL.

J is TRBJ1-5 and V is TRBV7-9; no clear D gene. With 1 base removed from V and 7 bases from J, the gap between germline ends came to 11 bases. The CDR3 loop spans 14 amino acids. CDR1 is SEHNR, CDR2 FQNEAQ, per germline (reference sequence). CDR3 residues: CASSLGTVFQPQHF. The CDR3 DNA is TGTGCCAGCAGCTTAGGGACGGTGTTCCAGCCCCAGCATTTT.

The rearrangement links TRBV16 to TRBJ1-5, with TRBD1 identical over 11 bases. The CDR3 extends over 18 amino acids. Trimming took 3 bases from V and 0 from J; bases not matched to a gene: 7. Germline V gene sequence: CDR1 KGHSY, CDR2 FQNENV. Written as DNA, the CDR3 is TGTGCCAGCAGCCATATGGGACAGGGGGTTACTAGCAATCAGCCCCAGCATTTT. It is translated as CASSHMGQGVTSNQPQHF.